This T cell receptor (beta chain) is drawn from a study of cytomegalovirus exposure and HLA in healthy donors. Broader study findings: CMV serostatus was the only immune exposure information that was available. Follow-up analysis found HLA locus-dependent TCR association rates, highest for DRB1 and lowest for HLA-C.

PCR employed 60 Vbeta and 13 Jbeta primers. Generated by immunoSEQ multiplex PCR, the TCRdb table keeps only in-frame clones and is missing some. The sample lists about 170,000 clones; about 79% were seen once. A word on this clone: What it binds is not known.

Sequenced sample: PBMCs. The sequence derives from a woman in her 50s in good health and CMV-seropositive.

The CDR3 loop is CASSYQGVAGANVLTF. Written as DNA, the CDR3 is TGTGCCAGCAGTTACCAGGGGGTGGCTGGGGCCAACGTCCTGACTTTC. The genes are TRBV6-5 and TRBJ2-6; 7 nucleotides align to TRBD1. The germline V gene has CDR1 MNHEY and CDR2 SVGAGI. The J segment lost 2 bases and the V segment lost 2 bases, leaving 3 bases of the junction unmatched. The CDR3 covers 16 residues.